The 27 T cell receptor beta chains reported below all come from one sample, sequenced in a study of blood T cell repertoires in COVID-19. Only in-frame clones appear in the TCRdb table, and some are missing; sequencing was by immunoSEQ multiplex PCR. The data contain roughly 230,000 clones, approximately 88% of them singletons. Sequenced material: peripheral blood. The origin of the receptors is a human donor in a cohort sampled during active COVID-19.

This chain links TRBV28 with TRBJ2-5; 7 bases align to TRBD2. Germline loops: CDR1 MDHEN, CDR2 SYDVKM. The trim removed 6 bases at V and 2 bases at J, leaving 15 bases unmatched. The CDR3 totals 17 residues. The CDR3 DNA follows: TGTGCCAGCAGGACGGACTCGGGACTATTCTATCAAGAGACCCAGTACTTC. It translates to CASRTDSGLFYQETQYF.

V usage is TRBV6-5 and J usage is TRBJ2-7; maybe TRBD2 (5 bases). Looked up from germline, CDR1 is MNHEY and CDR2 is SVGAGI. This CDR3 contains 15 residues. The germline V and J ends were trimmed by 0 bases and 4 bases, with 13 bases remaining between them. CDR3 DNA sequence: TGTGCCAGCAGTTACTCCCTAGCTCACCGATACGAGCAGTACTTC. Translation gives CASSYSLAHRYEQYF.

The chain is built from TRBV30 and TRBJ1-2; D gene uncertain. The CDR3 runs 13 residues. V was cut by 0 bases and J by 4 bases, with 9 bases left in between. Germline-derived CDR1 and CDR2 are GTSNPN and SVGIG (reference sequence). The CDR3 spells CAWSVGRSYGYTF. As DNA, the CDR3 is TGTGCCTGGAGTGTGGGCAGGTCCTATGGCTACACCTTC.

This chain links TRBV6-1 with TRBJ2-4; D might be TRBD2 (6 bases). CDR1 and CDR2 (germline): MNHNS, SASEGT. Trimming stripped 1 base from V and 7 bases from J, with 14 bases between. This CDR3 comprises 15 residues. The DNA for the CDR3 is TGTGCCAGCAGTGAAGTTGCAGGGAGGTCCAACATTCAGTACTTC. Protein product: CASSEVAGRSNIQYF.

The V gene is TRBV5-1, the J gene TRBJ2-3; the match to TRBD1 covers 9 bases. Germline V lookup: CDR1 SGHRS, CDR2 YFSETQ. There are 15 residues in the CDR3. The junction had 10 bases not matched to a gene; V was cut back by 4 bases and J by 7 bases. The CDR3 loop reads CASSVRGQGLNTQYF. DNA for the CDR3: TGCGCCAGCAGCGTCCGGGGACAGGGTCTAAATACGCAGTATTTT.

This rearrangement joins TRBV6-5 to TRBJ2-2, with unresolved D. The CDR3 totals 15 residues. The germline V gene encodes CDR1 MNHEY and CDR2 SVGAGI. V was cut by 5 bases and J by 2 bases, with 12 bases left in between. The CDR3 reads CASSPDIPNTGELFF. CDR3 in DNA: TGTGCCAGCAGTCCCGACATTCCTAACACCGGGGAGCTGTTTTTT.

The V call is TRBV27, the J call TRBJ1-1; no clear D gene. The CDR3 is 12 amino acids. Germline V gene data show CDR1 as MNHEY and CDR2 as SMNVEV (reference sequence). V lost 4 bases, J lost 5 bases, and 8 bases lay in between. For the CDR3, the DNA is TGTGCCAGCAGTTCGGTCGGGACTGAAGCTTTCTTT. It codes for CASSSVGTEAFF.

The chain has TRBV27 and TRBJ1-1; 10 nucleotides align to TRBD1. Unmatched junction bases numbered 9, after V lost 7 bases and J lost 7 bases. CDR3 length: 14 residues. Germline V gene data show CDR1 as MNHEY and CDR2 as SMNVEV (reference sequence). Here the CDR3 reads CASKMDRGGGEAFF. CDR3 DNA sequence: TGTGCCAGCAAAATGGACAGGGGGGGAGGTGAAGCTTTCTTT.

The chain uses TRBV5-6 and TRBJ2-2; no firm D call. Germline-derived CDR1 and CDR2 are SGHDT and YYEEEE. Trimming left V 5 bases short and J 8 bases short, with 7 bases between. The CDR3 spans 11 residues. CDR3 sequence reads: CASRSSGELFF. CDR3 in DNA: TGTGCCAGCAGGTCTTCGGGGGAGCTGTTTTTT. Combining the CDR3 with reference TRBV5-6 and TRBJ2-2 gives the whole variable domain DAGVTQSPTHLIKTRGQQVTLRCSPKSGHDTVSWYQQALGQGPQFIFQYYEEEERQRGNFPDRFSGHQFPNYSSELNVNALLLGDSALYLCASRSSGELFFGEGSRLTVL.

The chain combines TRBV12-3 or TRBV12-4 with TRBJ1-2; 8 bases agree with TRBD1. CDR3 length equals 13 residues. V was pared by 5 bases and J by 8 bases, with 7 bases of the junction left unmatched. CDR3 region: CASSLDRAGGYTF. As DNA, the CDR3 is TGTGCCAGCAGTCTGGACAGGGCTGGAGGCTACACCTTC.

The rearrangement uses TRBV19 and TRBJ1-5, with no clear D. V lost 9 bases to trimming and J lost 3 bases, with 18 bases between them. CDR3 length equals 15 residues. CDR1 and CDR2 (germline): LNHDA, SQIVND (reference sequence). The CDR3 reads CASLSLDKDNQPQHF. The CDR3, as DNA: TGTGCCAGCCTCTCCCTTGACAAGGACAATCAGCCCCAGCATTTT.

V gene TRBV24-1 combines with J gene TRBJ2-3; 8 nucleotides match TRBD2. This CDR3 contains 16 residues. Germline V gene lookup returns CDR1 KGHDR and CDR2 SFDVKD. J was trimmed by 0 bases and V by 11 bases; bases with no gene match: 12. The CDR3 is CANPAGGCSSTDTQYF. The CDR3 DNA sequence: TGTGCCAATCCCGCGGGGGGATGCTCTAGCACAGATACGCAGTATTTT.

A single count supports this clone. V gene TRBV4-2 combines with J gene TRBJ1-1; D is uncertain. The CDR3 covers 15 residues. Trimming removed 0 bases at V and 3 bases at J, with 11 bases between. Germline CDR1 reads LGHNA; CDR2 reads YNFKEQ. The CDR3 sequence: CASSQDGYRHTEAFF. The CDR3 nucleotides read TGTGCCAGCAGCCAAGACGGGTATCGGCACACTGAAGCTTTCTTT.

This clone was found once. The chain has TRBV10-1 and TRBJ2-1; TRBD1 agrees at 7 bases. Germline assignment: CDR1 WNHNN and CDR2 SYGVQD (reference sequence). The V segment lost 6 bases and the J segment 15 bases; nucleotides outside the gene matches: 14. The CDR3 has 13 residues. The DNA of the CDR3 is TGCGCCAGCAGCGCCGGGGACAGAATGGGTTGGTTCTTC. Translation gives CASSAGDRMGWFF.

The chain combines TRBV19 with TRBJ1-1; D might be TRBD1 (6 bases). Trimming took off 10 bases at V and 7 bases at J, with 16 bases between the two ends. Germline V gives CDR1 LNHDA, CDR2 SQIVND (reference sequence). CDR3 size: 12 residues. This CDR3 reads CATQTGNLEAFF. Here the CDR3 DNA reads TGTGCCACGCAGACAGGAAACCTTGAAGCTTTCTTT. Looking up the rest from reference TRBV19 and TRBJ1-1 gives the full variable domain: DGGITQSPKYLFRKEGQNVTLSCEQNLNHDAMYWYRQDPGQGLRLIYYSQIVNDFQKGDIAEGYSVSREKKESFPLTVTSAQKNPTAFYLCATQTGNLEAFFGQGTRLTVV.

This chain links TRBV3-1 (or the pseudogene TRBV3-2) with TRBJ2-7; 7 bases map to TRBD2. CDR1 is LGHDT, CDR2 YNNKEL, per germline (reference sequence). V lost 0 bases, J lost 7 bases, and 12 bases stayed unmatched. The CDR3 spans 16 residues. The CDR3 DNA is TGTGCCAGCAGCCAAGATATAGCGGGTACCTCCCGGGAGCAGTACTTC. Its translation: CASSQDIAGTSREQYF.

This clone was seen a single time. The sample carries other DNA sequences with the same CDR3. In nucleotides, the CDR3 is TGTGCCAGTAGTCTCGGGACAGGGTTGAACACTGAAGCTTTCTTT. It codes for CASSLGTGLNTEAFF. The chain joins TRBV19 to TRBJ1-1; 9 bases align to TRBD1. V was pared by 5 bases and J by 0 bases, with 4 bases of the junction left unmatched. This CDR3 contains 15 residues. Germline CDR1 and CDR2: LNHDA and SQIVND (reference sequence).

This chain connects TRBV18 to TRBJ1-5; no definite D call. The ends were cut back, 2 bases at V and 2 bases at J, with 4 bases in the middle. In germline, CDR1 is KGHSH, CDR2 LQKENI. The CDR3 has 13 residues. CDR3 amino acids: CASSPSGNQPQHF. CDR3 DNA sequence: TGTGCCAGCTCACCATCAGGCAATCAGCCCCAGCATTTT.

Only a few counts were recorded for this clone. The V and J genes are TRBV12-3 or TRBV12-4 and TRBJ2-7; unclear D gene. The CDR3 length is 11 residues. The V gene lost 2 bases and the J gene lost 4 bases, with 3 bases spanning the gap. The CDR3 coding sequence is TGTGCCAGCAGTTTACAGTACGAGCAGTACTTC. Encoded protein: CASSLQYEQYF.

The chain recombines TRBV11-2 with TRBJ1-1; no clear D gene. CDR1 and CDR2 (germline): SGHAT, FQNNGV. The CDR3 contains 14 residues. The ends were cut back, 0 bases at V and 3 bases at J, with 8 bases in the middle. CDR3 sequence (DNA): TGTGCCAGCAGCTTAGAAGTACAACACACTGAAGCTTTCTTT. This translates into CASSLEVQHTEAFF.

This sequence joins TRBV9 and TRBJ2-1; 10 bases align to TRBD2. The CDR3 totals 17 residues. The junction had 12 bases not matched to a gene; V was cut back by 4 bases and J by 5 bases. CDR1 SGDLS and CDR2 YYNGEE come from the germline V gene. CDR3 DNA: TGTGCCAGCAGCTCTGATAGCGGGGGGCCCCAGGACAATGAGCAGTTCTTC. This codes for CASSSDSGGPQDNEQFF.

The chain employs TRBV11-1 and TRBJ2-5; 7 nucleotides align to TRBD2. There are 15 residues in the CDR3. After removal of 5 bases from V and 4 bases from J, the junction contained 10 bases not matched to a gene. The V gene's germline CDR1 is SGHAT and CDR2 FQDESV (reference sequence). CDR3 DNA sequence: TGTGCCAGCAGCCCGAGGACTAGAGGGCGAGAGACCCAGTACTTC. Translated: CASSPRTRGRETQYF.

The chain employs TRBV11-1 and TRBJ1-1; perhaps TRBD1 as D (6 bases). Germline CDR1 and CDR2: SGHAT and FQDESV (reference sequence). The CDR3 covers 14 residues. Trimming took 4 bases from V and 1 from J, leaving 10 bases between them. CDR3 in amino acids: CASSSQTGNTEAFF. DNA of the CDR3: TGTGCCAGCAGCTCCCAGACAGGGAACACTGAAGCTTTCTTT. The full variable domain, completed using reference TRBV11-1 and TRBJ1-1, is EAEVAQSPRYKITEKSQAVAFWCDPISGHATLYWYRQILGQGPELLVQFQDESVVDDSQLPKDRFSAERLKGVDSTLKIQPAELGDSAMYLCASSSQTGNTEAFFGQGTRLTVV.

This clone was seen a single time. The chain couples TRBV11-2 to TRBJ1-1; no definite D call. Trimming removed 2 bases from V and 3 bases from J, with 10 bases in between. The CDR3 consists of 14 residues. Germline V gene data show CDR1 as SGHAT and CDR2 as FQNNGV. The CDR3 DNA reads TGTGCCAGCAGCTTACCAGGAGGTGACACTGAAGCTTTCTTT. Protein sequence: CASSLPGGDTEAFF. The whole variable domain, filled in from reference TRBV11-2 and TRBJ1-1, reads EAGVAQSPRYKIIEKRQSVAFWCNPISGHATLYWYQQILGQGPKLLIQFQNNGVVDDSQLPKDRFSAERLKGVDSTLKIQPAKLEDSAVYLCASSLPGGDTEAFFGQGTRLTVV.

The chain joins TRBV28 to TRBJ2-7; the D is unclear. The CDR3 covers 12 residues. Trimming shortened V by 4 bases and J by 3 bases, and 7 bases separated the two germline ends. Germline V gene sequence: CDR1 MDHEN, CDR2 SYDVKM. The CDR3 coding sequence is TGTGCCAGCAGTTACCTACGCTACGAGCAGTACTTC. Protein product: CASSYLRYEQYF.

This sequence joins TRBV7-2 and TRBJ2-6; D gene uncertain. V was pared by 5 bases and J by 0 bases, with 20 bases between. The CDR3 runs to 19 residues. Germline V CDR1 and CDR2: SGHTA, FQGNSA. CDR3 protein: CASSASRRLSSSGANVLTF. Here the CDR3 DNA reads TGTGCCAGCAGCGCAAGCCGCCGTTTATCTTCCTCTGGGGCCAACGTCCTGACTTTC.

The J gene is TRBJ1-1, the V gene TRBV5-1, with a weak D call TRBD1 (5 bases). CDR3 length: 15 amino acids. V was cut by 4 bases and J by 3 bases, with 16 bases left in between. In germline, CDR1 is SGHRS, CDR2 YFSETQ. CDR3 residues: CASSLLEGRYTEAFF. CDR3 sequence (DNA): TGCGCCAGCAGCCTGCTGGAGGGGAGGTACACTGAAGCTTTCTTT.